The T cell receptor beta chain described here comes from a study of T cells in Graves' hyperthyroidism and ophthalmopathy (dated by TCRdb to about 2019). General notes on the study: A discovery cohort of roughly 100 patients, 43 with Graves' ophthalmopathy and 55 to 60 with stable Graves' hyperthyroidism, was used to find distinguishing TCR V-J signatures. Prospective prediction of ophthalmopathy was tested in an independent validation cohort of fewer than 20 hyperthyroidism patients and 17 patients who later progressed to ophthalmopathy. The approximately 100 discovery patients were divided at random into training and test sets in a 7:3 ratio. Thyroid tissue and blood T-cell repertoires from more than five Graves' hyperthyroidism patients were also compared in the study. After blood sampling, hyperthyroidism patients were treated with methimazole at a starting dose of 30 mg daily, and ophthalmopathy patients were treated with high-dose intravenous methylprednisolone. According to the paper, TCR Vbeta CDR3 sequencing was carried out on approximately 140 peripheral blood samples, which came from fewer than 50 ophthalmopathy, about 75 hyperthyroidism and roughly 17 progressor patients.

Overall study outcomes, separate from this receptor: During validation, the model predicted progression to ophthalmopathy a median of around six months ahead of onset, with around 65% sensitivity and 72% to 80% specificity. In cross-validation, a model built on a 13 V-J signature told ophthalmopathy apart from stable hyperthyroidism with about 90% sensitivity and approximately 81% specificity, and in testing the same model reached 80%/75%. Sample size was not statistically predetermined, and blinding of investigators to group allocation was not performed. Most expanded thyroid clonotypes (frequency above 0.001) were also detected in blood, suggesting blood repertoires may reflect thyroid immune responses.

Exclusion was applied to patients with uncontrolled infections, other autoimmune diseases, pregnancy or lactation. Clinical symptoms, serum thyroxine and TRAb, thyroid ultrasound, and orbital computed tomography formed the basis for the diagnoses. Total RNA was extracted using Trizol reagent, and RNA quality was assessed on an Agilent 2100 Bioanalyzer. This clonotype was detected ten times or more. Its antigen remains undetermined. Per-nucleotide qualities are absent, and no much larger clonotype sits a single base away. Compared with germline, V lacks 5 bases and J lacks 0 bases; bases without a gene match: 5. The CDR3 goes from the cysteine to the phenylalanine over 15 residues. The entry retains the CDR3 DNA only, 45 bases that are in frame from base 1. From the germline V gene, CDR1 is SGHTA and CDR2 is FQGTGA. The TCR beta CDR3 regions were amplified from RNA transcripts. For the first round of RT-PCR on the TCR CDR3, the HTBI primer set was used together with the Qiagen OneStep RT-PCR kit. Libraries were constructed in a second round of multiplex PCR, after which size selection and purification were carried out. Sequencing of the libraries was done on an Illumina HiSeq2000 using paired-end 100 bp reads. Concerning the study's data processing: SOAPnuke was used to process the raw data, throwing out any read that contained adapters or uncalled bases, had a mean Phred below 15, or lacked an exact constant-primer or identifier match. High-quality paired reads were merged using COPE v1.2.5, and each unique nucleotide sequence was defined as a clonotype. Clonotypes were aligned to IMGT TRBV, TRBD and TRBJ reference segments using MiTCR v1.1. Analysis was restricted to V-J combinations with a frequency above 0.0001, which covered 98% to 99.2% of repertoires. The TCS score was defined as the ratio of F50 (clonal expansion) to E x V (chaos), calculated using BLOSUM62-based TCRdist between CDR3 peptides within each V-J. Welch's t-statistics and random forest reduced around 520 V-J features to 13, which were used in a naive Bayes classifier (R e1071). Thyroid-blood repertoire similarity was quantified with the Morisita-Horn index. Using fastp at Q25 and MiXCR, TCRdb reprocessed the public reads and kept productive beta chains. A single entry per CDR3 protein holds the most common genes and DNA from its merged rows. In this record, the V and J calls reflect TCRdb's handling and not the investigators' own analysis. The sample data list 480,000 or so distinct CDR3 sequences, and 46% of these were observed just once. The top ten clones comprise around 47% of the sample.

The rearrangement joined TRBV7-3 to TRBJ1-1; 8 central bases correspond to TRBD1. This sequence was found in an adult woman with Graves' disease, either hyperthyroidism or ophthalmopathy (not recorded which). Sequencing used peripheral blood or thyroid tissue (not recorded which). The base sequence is TGTGCCAGCAGCCCCCAGGGGGCGGTGAACACTGAAGCTTTCTTT. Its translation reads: CASSPQGAVNTEAFF.